These 8 T cell receptor beta chains share one sample of origin, sequenced in a study of T cell repertoires in cytomegalovirus infection (dated by TCRdb to between 2017 and 2020). Sequencing was carried out with an Illumina HiSeq 1500. The public sequencing data were trimmed at Q25 with fastp and processed into clonotypes with MiXCR by TCRdb, which kept only in-frame beta chains. Every entry covers one CDR3 protein and lists the most common genes and DNA from its rows. The sample table contains some 180,000 distinct CDR3 sequences; only one count was recorded for nearly 9.5% of them. The top ten clones comprise around 4.4% of the sample. The material sequenced was PBMCs. These receptors originate from a human donor in good health (CMV status not recorded). Some clones in this sample may be carry-over from other donors' samples.

This clonotype was detected ten times or more. This chain uses TRBV30 with TRBJ2-7, with D hard to call. This CDR3 contains 11 residues. CDR1 is GTSNPN and CDR2 is SVGIG in the germline V gene (reference sequence). Trimming left V 5 bases short and J 4 bases short, with 9 bases between. CDR3 nucleotide sequence: TGTGCCTGGGCCATGGAGTACGAGCAGTACTTC. Its protein product is CAWAMEYEQYF.

The chain employs TRBV18 and TRBJ1-1; 7 nucleotides line up with TRBD1. Per germline, CDR1 KGHSH and CDR2 LQKENI. The CDR3 extends over 16 amino acids. Trimming took 3 bases from V and 4 from J; bases not matched to a gene: 11. CDR3 in DNA: TGTGCCAGCTCACCCGATCGGGACAGCCTGGGCACTGAAGCTTTCTTT. Translation gives CASSPDRDSLGTEAFF.

This clonotype was picked up many times. V is TRBV4-1 and J is TRBJ2-1; 9 bases agree with TRBD1. The CDR3 consists of 15 residues. V shed 4 bases, J shed 7 bases, and the junction held 8 bases outside the gene matches. CDR1 and CDR2 from the germline V gene are MGHRA and YSYEKL. CDR3 loop: CASSPLTGGRNEQFF. CDR3 sequence (DNA): TGCGCCAGCAGCCCGTTGACAGGGGGACGAAATGAGCAGTTCTTC.

This clonotype was counted at least ten times. The chain combines TRBV7-2 with TRBJ2-1; 7 nucleotides line up with TRBD2. Germline V gene data show CDR1 as SGHTA and CDR2 as FQGNSA. V shed 5 bases, J shed 5 bases, and the junction held 9 bases outside the gene matches. The CDR3 consists of 15 residues. CDR3 region: CASSLGGSLNNEQFF. The CDR3 nucleotides read TGTGCCAGCAGCCTTGGCGGGAGTTTGAACAATGAGCAGTTCTTC.

This clonotype was picked up many times. CDR3 bases: TGTGCCAGCAGTATCTTCCATCGGGGGATCGGGGAGCTGTTTTTT. Translating gives CASSIFHRGIGELFF. The chain has TRBV5-6 and TRBJ2-2, with D perhaps matching TRBD2 (6 bases). CDR1 and CDR2 (germline): SGHDT, YYEEEE. V lost 5 bases to trimming and J lost 7 bases, with 18 bases between them. CDR3 length equals 15 residues.

The genes are TRBV18 and TRBJ2-3, with a tentative D call TRBD2 (6 bases). V was cut by 2 bases and J by 2 bases, with 17 bases left in between. The germline V gene has CDR1 KGHSH and CDR2 LQKENI. The CDR3 is 17 amino acids. The CDR3 region is CASSPAGGTGSTDTQYF. DNA for the CDR3: TGTGCCAGCTCACCAGCGGGCGGGACGGGCTCCACAGATACGCAGTATTTT.

This clonotype was seen at least ten times. The rearrangement uses TRBV7-6 and TRBJ2-4; possible D gene TRBD2, 5 bases. Trimming stripped 1 base from V and 4 bases from J, with 5 bases between. CDR3 length equals 13 residues. Germline assignment: CDR1 SGHVS and CDR2 FNYEAQ. CDR3 coding DNA: TGTGCCAGCAGCTTAGGGGAGAAAAACATTCAGTACTTC. It encodes CASSLGEKNIQYF.

There are a few counts of this clonotype. V is TRBV29-1 and J is TRBJ2-1; possible D gene TRBD2, 6 bases. V lost 3 bases and J 6 bases, leaving 12 bases between the germline ends. This CDR3 region has 13 residues. Per the germline V gene, CDR1 is SQVTM and CDR2 is ANQGSEA. For the CDR3, the DNA is TGCAGCGTTGACACCGGGACTGCCAATGAGCAGTTCTTC. Translating it yields CSVDTGTANEQFF.